The 15 T cell receptor beta chains below come from one sample, sequenced in a study of blood T cell repertoires in COVID-19. TCRdb keeps only in-frame clones here, not all; method: immunoSEQ multiplex PCR. The sample has about 300,000 clones, about 91% seen once; the top ten hold roughly 1.7%. Sequencing was performed on peripheral blood. These receptor sequences come from a woman in her thirties with COVID-19, enrolled during active disease.

The chain has TRBV4-1 and TRBJ1-1; D is uncertain. The V gene lost 0 bases and the J gene lost 5 bases, with 10 bases spanning the gap. CDR3 length: 14 amino acids. Germline-derived CDR1 and CDR2 are MGHRA and YSYEKL. The CDR3 spells CASSQDAGWTEAFF. The CDR3 coding sequence is TGCGCCAGCAGCCAAGATGCGGGTTGGACTGAAGCTTTCTTT.

This clone was recorded a few times. The chain joins TRBV25-1 to TRBJ1-2; D remains unclear. This CDR3 is 13 amino acids long. Germline lookup yields CDR1 MGHDK and CDR2 SYGVNS. V gave up 1 base and J gave up 8 bases, with 11 bases separating them. The CDR3 nucleotides read TGTGCCAGCAGTGAATGGGAGGCGTCGGGCTACACCTTC. It is translated as CASSEWEASGYTF.

The rearrangement uses TRBV29-1 and TRBJ2-3; 11 bases fit TRBD2. J gave up 4 bases and V 7 bases, and 4 bases lay outside the gene matches. The CDR3 consists of 13 residues. Germline lookup yields CDR1 SQVTM and CDR2 ANQGSEA. The CDR3 DNA is TGCAGCGGTAGCGGGGGGGCTGCAGATACGCAGTATTTT. As protein: CSGSGGAADTQYF.

The chain uses TRBV9 and TRBJ1-4; no clear D. V shed 0 bases and J shed 5 bases, with 8 bases lying between them. The CDR3 runs to 14 residues. Germline loops: CDR1 SGDLS, CDR2 YYNGEE. The chain's CDR3 is CASSVASRNEKLFF. The CDR3, as DNA: TGTGCCAGCAGCGTAGCTTCACGGAATGAAAAACTGTTTTTT.

The chain employs TRBV27 and TRBJ2-4, with TRBD1 as a possible D gene (6 bases). CDR1 MNHEY and CDR2 SMNVEV come from the germline V gene (reference sequence). Trimming took 3 bases from V and 1 from J, leaving 7 bases between them. The CDR3 totals 14 residues. CDR3 in amino acids: CASSLRGAKNIQYF. The CDR3 nucleotides are TGTGCCAGCAGTTTGAGGGGGGCCAAAAACATTCAGTACTTC.

The gene calls are TRBV30 and TRBJ1-3; D unresolved. V was clipped by 2 bases and J by 0 bases, with 11 bases between them. This CDR3 is 15 amino acids long. Per the germline V gene, CDR1 is GTSNPN and CDR2 is SVGIG (reference sequence). CDR3 in amino acids: CAWSSGSDSGNTIYF. The DNA for the CDR3 is TGTGCCTGGAGTTCCGGGTCGGACTCTGGAAACACCATATATTTT.

The chain carries TRBV7-8 and TRBJ1-5; TRBD1 is a possible D gene (6 bases). V gave up 5 bases and J gave up 6 bases, with 17 bases separating them. The CDR3 is 15 amino acids. Germline V CDR1 and CDR2: SGHVS, FQNEAQ. The CDR3 is CASSPAGGLGQPQHF. The CDR3 DNA sequence: TGTGCCAGCAGCCCCGCCGGGGGGCTAGGTCAGCCCCAGCATTTT.

This clone was observed once. This chain uses TRBV5-1 with TRBJ2-2; 9 bases fit TRBD1. The V gene's germline CDR1 is SGHRS and CDR2 YFSETQ. Trimming removed 4 bases from V and 3 bases from J; junction bases left unmatched: 7. The CDR3 contains 16 residues. CDR3 sequence reads: CASSRTGVLDTGELFF. The CDR3 DNA follows: TGCGCCAGCAGCAGGACAGGGGTTCTGGACACCGGGGAGCTGTTTTTT.

This chain joins TRBV2 and TRBJ2-3; 9 bases match TRBD2. Germline trimming cut 3 bases from V and 6 bases from J; bases unmatched to any gene: 7. Germline V lookup: CDR1 SNHLY, CDR2 FYNNEI. This CDR3 region has 15 residues. The CDR3 region has the DNA TGTGCCAGCAGTGACGAGCGGGGGGCACGGGATACGCAGTATTTT. It specifies CASSDERGARDTQYF.

The genes are TRBV19 and TRBJ2-1; 11 bases match TRBD2. The germline V gene encodes CDR1 LNHDA and CDR2 SQIVND (reference sequence). V was pared by 3 bases and J by 1 base, with 2 bases of the junction left unmatched. The CDR3 extends over 16 amino acids. Here the CDR3 reads CASSMSSGGSYNEQFF. The CDR3 DNA follows: TGTGCCAGTAGTATGTCTAGCGGGGGGTCCTACAATGAGCAGTTCTTC.

CDR3 sequence: CASSEQGSSYNEQFF. CDR3 DNA: TGTGCCAGCAGCGAACAGGGGAGCTCCTACAATGAGCAGTTCTTC. This sequence joins TRBV7-3 and TRBJ2-1; 7 bases are shared with TRBD1. V was clipped by 5 bases and J by 0 bases; unmatched bases: 4. CDR3 length: 15 amino acids. Germline assignment: CDR1 SGHTA and CDR2 FQGTGA.

V gene TRBV28 combines with J gene TRBJ1-2; D is uncertain. The CDR3 sequence is 13 residues long. Germline assignment: CDR1 MDHEN and CDR2 SYDVKM. The V end lost 3 bases, the J end lost 4 bases, and 9 bases lay between the germline ends. The CDR3 coding sequence is TGTGCCAGCAGTTTGGAGGGAGCCTATGGCTACACCTTC. Translating gives CASSLEGAYGYTF.

The chain links TRBV24-1 to TRBJ2-3; TRBD2 matches 8 bases. The CDR3 extends over 15 amino acids. V lost 3 bases and J lost 4; bases outside the gene matches: 5. The germline CDR1 and CDR2 sequences are KGHDR and SFDVKD. The CDR3 DNA reads as TGTGCCACCAGTGATCCCGGACTAGCCTCAGATACGCAGTATTTT. Translating it yields CATSDPGLASDTQYF.

The V and J genes are TRBV24-1 and TRBJ2-2, with D perhaps matching TRBD1 (5 bases). CDR3 length: 14 amino acids. Trimming removed 5 bases from V and 3 bases from J, with 9 bases in between. CDR1 is KGHDR, CDR2 SFDVKD, per germline. CDR3 DNA sequence: TGTGCCACCAGTGGGGCCAGGGACACCGGGGAGCTGTTTTTT. Its translation is CATSGARDTGELFF.

This chain uses TRBV19 with TRBJ2-2; 15 bases align to TRBD2. V lost 4 bases to trimming and J lost 5 bases; unmatched junction nucleotides: 2. The germline gives CDR1 LNHDA, CDR2 SQIVND (reference sequence). The length of the CDR3 is 16 residues. The CDR3: CASSRTSGGATGELFF. The CDR3 DNA follows: TGTGCCAGTAGTAGGACTAGCGGGGGGGCGACCGGGGAGCTGTTTTTT.